This TCR beta chain was captured by sequencing in a study of OX40 agonist ivuxolimab in advanced cancers. At the level of the study: At doses from 0.01 to 10 mg/kg, patients were given intravenous ivuxolimab every 2 weeks. Study results and caveats: The study observed clonal expansion of CD4+ and CD8+ blood T cells by week 6 at 0.1 to 3.0 mg/kg.

As regards this clone: Antigen unknown.

The CDR3 has 18 amino acids. The V gene end was trimmed by 2 bases and the J gene end by 7 bases; junction bases not matched to a gene: 12. Germline CDR1 reads KGHSH; CDR2 reads LQKENI. The method was immunoSEQ multiplex PCR; TCRdb's version includes in-frame clones alone and lacks a portion of them. The data hold some 58,000 clones, with around nine tenths observed a single time. Sequencing was performed on CD4+ or CD8+ T cells sorted from blood, taken in a trial of the OX40 agonist ivuxolimab. This sequence was found in an adult with an advanced solid tumor such as melanoma, head and neck, liver or kidney cancer. The chain carries TRBV18 and TRBJ1-6, with TRBD1 matching over 9 bases. CDR3 coding DNA: TGTGCCAGCTCACCAGCCGGACAGGGGTTTGGAGGCAATTCACCCCTCCACTTT. Translated: CASSPAGQGFGGNSPLHF.